This T cell receptor beta chain comes out of a study of cytomegalovirus exposure and HLA in healthy donors. Study-wide findings and caveats: Among the CMV-associated chains, three were confirmed in vitro as specific for CMV antigens. Most likely, a cluster of highly shared sequence variants arose as a sequencing artifact.

Amplification used 60 Vbeta primers and 13 Jbeta primers. Authors' data handling: In a later analysis, the count reached 76 million or so unique TCR beta chains, with about 10 million shared. The method was immunoSEQ multiplex PCR; TCRdb's version includes in-frame clones alone and lacks a portion of them. V, J and clone size reflect that table, while D and trimming were determined from the DNA. Of 100,000 to 150,000 clones in the sample, roughly 8.3% were seen once. This CDR3 has 14 residues. V lost 4 bases, J lost 3 bases, and 11 bases lay in between. CDR1 and CDR2 from the germline V gene are SGHRS and YFSETQ. As to this clone: Its antigen remains unidentified.

This TCR was recovered from a man aged 40-50 years in good health and CMV-seronegative. The sample was PBMCs. This chain uses TRBV5-1 with TRBJ1-5, with D maybe TRBD1 (6 bases). The DNA of the CDR3 is TGCGCCAGCAGCCCCACAGGGTTCAATCAGCCCCAGCATTTT. Protein: CASSPTGFNQPQHF.